The clone carrying this T cell receptor (beta chain) was recorded at least ten times. TCR beta VDJ and CDR3 profiles were obtained from a genomic DNA template. One entry per CDR3 protein, called by TCRdb with MiXCR from the reads. The table lists about 160,000 distinct CDR3 sequences, around 50% of them singletons. Patients chosen for sequencing had CD8+CD57+ cells that had expanded, as shown by flow cytometry. This entry belongs to a study of CD8+CD57+ T cells in acquired aplastic anemia. Material for sequencing was sorted CD4+, CD8+, or CD8+CD57+ T cells (not recorded which) from PBMCs. This sequence was found in a human donor with aplastic anemia.

The CDR3 sequence is CASSPGSRETQYF. CDR3 in DNA: TGTGCCAGCTCACCAGGCTCTCGGGAGACCCAGTACTTC. This chain links TRBV18 with TRBJ2-5; no firm D call. This CDR3 contains 13 residues. Trimming left V 2 bases short and J 5 bases short, with 9 bases between. CDR1 and CDR2 (germline): KGHSH, LQKENI.